This TCR beta chain was captured in a study of blood T cell repertoires in COVID-19. Looking at the study overall: Some COVID-19 samples were acute and others convalescent; all came from the United States, Italy and Spain. T cells, B-cell-depleted T cells, or PBMCs supplied cDNA or gDNA.

Per the original data handling: Researchers report that nucleated cell counts were estimated from reference gene primer amplification. Clones were read by immunoSEQ multiplex PCR, and TCRdb kept only the in-frame ones, dropping some. From that table come the V and J calls and clone size; the DNA was used to work out D and trimming. The repertoire holds 80,000 to 130,000 clones, with 91% as singletons. Looked up from germline, CDR1 is LNHDA and CDR2 is SQIVND (reference sequence). Losses at the gene ends were 6 bases for V and 5 bases for J; bases not matched to a gene: 10. The CDR3 runs 15 residues. This chain connects TRBV19 to TRBJ2-1; 7 nucleotides line up with TRBD2. This TCR came from a man between 60 and 75 years old with acute or convalescent COVID-19. Sequencing used peripheral blood. CDR3 in DNA: TGTGCCAGTAGCTATCTAGCGGAAATACACAATGAGCAGTTCTTC. Encoded protein: CASSYLAEIHNEQFF.